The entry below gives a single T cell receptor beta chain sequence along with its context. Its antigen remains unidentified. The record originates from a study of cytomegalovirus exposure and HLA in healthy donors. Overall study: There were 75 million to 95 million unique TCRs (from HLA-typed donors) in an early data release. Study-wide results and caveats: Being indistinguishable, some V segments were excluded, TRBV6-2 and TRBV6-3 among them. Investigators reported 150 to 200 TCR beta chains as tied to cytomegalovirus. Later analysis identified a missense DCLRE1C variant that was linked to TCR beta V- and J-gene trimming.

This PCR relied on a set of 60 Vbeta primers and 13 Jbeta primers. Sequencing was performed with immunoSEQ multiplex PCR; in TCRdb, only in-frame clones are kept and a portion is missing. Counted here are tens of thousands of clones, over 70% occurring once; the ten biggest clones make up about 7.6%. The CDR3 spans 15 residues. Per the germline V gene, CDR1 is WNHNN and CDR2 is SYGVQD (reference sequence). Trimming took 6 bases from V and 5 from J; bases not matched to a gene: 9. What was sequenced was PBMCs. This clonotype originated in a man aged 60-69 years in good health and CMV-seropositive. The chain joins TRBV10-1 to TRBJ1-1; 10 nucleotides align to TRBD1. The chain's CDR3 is CASSPRTGGETEAFF. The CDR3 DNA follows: TGCGCCAGCAGCCCACGGACAGGGGGAGAAACTGAAGCTTTCTTT.